One sample yielded the 10 T cell receptor beta chains listed below, sequenced in a study of T cells in Graves' hyperthyroidism and ophthalmopathy. It was RNA transcripts that yielded the amplified TCR beta CDR3 regions. The HTBI primer set was used in a first-round RT-PCR of the TCR CDR3. MiXCR, applied by TCRdb to the multiplex PCR reads, yields one record per CDR3 protein. The table records about 480,000 distinct CDR3 sequences, roughly 23% of them present only once. The material sequenced was blood. The receptors shown here come from a woman in her 70s with Graves' ophthalmopathy.

This clonotype has just a few counts. The chain has TRBV7-2 and TRBJ2-2; 8 nucleotides agree with TRBD2. The CDR3 sequence is 14 residues long. Per germline, CDR1 SGHTA and CDR2 FQGNSA. J lost 5 bases, V lost 5 bases, and 4 bases had no gene match. The CDR3 spells CASSPSGPTGELFF. CDR3 coding DNA: TGTGCCAGCAGCCCTAGCGGGCCGACCGGGGAGCTGTTTTTT.

This clonotype was found a few times. The V and J genes are TRBV29-1 and TRBJ2-7; 7 bases line up with TRBD1. The CDR3 is 12 amino acids. Germline CDR1 and CDR2: SQVTM and ANQGSEA. V shed 5 bases and J 4 bases; nucleotides not matched to a gene: 5. The CDR3 DNA reads as TGCAGCGTTAGCCGACAGGGTTACGAGCAGTACTTC. Its translation is CSVSRQGYEQYF.

The sample holds a few counts of this clonotype. Its ends do not fully match the called genes, so a read error is possible. The chain joins TRBV3-1 to TRBJ2-6; 9 bases agree with TRBD2. The V gene's germline CDR1 is LGHDT and CDR2 YNNKEL (reference sequence). CDR3 size: 11 residues. As DNA, the CDR3 is TGTGCCAGCAGCCAAGCTAGCGGGACTGACTTC. Protein sequence: CASSQASGTDF.

Only a few counts were recorded for this clonotype. This chain connects TRBV18 to TRBJ1-2; D might be TRBD1 (6 bases). CDR1 and CDR2 (germline): KGHSH, LQKENI. Trimming took 7 bases from V and 6 from J, leaving 18 bases between them. This CDR3 comprises 14 residues. For the CDR3, the DNA is TGTGCCAGCTTCGACAGGTATGGTGCCGATGGCTACACCTTC. Protein: CASFDRYGADGYTF.

There are many counts of this clonotype. The chain employs TRBV2 and TRBJ1-6; the match to TRBD1 covers 9 bases. Germline-derived CDR1 and CDR2 are SNHLY and FYNNEI. The V segment lost 0 bases and the J segment 9 bases; nucleotides outside the gene matches: 3. There are 15 residues in the CDR3. The CDR3 region is CASSEAGTGFSPLHF. The CDR3 DNA sequence: TGTGCCAGCAGTGAAGCCGGGACAGGGTTTTCACCCCTCCACTTT.

The rearrangement joins TRBV3-1 to TRBJ2-3; 8 bases fit TRBD1. After removal of 3 bases from V and 1 base from J, the junction contained 9 bases not matched to a gene. This CDR3 region has 17 residues. Germline CDR1 reads LGHDT; CDR2 reads YNNKEL (reference sequence). Here the CDR3 DNA reads TGTGCCAGCAGCCAGAGGGCAGGGGGCATGGGCACAGATACGCAGTATTTT. Its translation is CASSQRAGGMGTDTQYF.

This clonotype was observed a handful of times. The chain links TRBV20-1 to TRBJ2-4, with D uncertain. The CDR3 has 16 residues. Between the trimmed V and J ends, which lost 3 bases and 2 bases, there was a span of 17 bases. Germline lookup yields CDR1 DFQATT and CDR2 SNEGSKA (reference sequence). In DNA, the CDR3 is TGCAGTGCTAGCTACCCGTTTAGTTTTCCCAAAAACATTCAGTACTTC. Encoded protein: CSASYPFSFPKNIQYF.

This clonotype has ten or more counts. The chain couples TRBV6-1 to TRBJ2-5; the D is unclear. V was clipped by 5 bases and J by 1 base, with 11 bases between them. This CDR3 spans 14 amino acids. CDR1 MNHNS and CDR2 SASEGT come from the germline V gene. CDR3 in DNA: TGTGCCAGCAGTTATACGCGGAGCCAAGAGACCCAGTACTTC. This encodes CASSYTRSQETQYF.

The rearrangement uses TRBV5-1 and TRBJ1-4; 10 nucleotides match TRBD1. Germline CDR1 reads SGHRS; CDR2 reads YFSETQ. The CDR3 runs to 17 residues. V shed 3 bases, J shed 0 bases, and the junction held 5 bases outside the gene matches. CDR3 loop: CASSWGTGDSTNEKLFF. The CDR3 coding sequence is TGCGCCAGCAGCTGGGGGACAGGGGATTCAACTAATGAAAAACTGTTTTTT.

This clonotype was observed a handful of times. The chain recombines TRBV11-1 with TRBJ2-1, with a tentative D call TRBD2 (7 bases). The CDR3 has 14 amino acids. V lost 8 bases and J 2 bases, leaving 13 bases between the germline ends. Germline V CDR1 and CDR2: SGHAT, FQDESV (reference sequence). CDR3 sequence reads: CASSTGGPYNEQFF. The CDR3, as DNA: TGTGCCAGCTCCACGGGGGGCCCCTACAATGAGCAGTTCTTC.